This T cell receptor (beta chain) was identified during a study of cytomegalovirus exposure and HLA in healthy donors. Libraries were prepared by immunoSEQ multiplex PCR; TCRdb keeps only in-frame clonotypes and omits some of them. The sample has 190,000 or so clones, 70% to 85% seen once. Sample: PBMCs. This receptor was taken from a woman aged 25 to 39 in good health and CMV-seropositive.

The CDR3 reads CASSQRIGTTLFF. CDR3 nucleotides: TGTGCCAGCAGCCAGCGCATAGGGACTACCCTCTTCTTC. The chain employs TRBV11-2 and TRBJ2-1; TRBD2 agrees at 7 bases. V shed 5 bases, J shed 16 bases, and the junction held 14 bases outside the gene matches. Germline CDR1 reads SGHAT; CDR2 reads FQNNGV. The CDR3 is 13 amino acids.